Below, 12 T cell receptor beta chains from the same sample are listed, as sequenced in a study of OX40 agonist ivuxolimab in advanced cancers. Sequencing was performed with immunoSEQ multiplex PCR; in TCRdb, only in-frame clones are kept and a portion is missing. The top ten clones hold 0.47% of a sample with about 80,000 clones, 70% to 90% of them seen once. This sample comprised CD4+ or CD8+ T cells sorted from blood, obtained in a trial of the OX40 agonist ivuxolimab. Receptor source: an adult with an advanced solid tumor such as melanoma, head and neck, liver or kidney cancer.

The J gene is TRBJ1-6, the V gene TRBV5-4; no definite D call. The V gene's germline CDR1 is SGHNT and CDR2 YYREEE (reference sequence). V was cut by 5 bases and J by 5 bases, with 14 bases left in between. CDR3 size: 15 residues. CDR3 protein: CASRSGPQDNSPLHF. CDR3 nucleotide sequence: TGTGCCAGCAGAAGCGGACCCCAGGATAATTCACCCCTCCACTTT.

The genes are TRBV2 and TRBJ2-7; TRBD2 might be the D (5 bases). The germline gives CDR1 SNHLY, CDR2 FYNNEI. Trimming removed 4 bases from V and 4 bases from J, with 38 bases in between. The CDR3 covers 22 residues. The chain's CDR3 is CASSVGRTGSRRWTGVIYEQYF. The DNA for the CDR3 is TGTGCCAGCAGTGTCGGCAGGACGGGCTCTCGACGCTGGACTGGTGTAATTTACGAGCAGTACTTC.

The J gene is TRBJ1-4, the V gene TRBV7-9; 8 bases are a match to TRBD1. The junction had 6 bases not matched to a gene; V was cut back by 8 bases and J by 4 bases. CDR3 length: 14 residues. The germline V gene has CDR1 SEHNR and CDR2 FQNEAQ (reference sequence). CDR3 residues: CASGRGPSNEKLFF. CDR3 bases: TGTGCCAGCGGCAGGGGGCCAAGTAATGAAAAACTGTTTTTT.

The DNA for the CDR3 is TGTGCCAGCAGTTTAGCGGGACAGGGGTCTGAGACCCAGTACTTC. Amino acid sequence: CASSLAGQGSETQYF. J is TRBJ2-5 and V is TRBV28, with TRBD1 matching 10 bases. CDR3 size: 15 residues. Germline V gene sequence: CDR1 MDHEN, CDR2 SYDVKM. V lost 2 bases and J lost 5; bases outside the gene matches: 5.

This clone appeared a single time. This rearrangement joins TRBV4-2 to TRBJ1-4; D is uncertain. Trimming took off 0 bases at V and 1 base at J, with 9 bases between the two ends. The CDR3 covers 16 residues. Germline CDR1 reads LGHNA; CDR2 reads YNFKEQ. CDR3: CASSQDLPGTNEKLFF. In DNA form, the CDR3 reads TGTGCCAGCAGCCAAGATCTTCCAGGAACTAATGAAAAACTGTTTTTT.

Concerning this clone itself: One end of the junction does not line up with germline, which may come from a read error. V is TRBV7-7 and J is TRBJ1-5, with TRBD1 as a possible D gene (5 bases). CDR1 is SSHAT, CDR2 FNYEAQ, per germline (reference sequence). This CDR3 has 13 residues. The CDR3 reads CASSPDRDQPQHF. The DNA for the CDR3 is TGTGCTAGCAGCCCAGACAGAGATCAGCCCCAGCATTTT.

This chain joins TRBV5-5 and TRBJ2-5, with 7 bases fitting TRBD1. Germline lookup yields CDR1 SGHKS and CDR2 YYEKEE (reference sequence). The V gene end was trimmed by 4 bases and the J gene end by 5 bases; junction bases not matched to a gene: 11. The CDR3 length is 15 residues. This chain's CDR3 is CASSRLQGWLETQYF. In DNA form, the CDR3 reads TGTGCCAGCAGCCGATTACAGGGGTGGCTGGAGACCCAGTACTTC.

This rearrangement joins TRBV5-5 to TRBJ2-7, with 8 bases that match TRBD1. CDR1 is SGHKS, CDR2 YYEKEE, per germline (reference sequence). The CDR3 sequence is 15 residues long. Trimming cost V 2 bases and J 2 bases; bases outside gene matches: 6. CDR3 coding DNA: TGTGCCAGCAGCTTTAGGGACAGGCGAACCTACGAGCAGTACTTC. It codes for CASSFRDRRTYEQYF.

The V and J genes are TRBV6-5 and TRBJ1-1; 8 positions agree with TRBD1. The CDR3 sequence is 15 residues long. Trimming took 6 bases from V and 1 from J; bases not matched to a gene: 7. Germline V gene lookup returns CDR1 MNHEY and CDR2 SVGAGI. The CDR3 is CASSLTGTGNTEAFF. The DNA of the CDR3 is TGTGCCAGCAGCCTCACCGGGACAGGGAACACTGAAGCTTTCTTT.

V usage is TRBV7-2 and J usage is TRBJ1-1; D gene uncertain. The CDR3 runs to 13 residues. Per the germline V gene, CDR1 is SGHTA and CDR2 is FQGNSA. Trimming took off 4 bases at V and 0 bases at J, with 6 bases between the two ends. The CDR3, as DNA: TGTGCCAGCAGCTCACACATGAACACTGAAGCTTTCTTT. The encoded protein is CASSSHMNTEAFF.

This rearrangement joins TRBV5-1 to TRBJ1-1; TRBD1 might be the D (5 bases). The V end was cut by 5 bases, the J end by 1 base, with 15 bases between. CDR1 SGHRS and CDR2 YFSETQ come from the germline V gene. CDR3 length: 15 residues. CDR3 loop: CASSFLGLGNTEAFF. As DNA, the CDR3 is TGCGCCAGCAGTTTCCTGGGACTCGGGAACACTGAAGCTTTCTTT.

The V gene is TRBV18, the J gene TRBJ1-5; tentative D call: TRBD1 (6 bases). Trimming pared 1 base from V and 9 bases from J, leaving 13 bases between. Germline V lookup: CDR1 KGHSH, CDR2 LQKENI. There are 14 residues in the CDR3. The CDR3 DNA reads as TGTGCCAGCTCACCACTAGGGGGTGGCGGGCCCCAGCATTTT. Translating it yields CASSPLGGGGPQHF.